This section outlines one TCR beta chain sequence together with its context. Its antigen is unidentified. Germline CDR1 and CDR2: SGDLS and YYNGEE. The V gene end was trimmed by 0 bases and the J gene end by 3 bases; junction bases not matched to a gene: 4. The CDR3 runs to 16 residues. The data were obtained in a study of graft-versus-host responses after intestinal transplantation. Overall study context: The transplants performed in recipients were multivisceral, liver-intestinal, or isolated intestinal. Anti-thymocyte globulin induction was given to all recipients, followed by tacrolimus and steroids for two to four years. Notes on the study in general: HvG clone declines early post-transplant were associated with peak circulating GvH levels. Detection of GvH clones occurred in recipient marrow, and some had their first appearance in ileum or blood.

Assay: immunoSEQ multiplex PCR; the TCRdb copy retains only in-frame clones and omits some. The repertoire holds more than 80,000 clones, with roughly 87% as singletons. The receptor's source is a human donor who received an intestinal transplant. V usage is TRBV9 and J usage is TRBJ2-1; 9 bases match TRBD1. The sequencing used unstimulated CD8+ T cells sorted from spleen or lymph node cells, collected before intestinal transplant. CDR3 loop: CASSVGGTGIYNEQFF. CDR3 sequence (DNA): TGTGCCAGCAGCGTAGGGGGGACAGGGATCTACAATGAGCAGTTCTTC.